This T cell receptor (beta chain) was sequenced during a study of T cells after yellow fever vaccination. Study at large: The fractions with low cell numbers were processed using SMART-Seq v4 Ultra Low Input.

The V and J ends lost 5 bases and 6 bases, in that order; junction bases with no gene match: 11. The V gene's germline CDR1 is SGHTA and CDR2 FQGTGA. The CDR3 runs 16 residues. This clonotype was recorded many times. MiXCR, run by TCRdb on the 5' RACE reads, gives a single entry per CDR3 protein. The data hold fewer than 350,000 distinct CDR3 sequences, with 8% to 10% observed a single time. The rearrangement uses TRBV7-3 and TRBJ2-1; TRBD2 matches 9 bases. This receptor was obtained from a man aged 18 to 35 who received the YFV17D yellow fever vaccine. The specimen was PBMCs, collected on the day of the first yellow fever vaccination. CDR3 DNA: TGTGCCAGCAGCCTGAGTAGGGGCGGGGGGGTCAATGAGCAGTTCTTC. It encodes CASSLSRGGGVNEQFF. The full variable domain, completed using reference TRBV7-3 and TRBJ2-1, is GAGVSQTPSNKVTEKGKYVELRCDPISGHTALYWYRQSLGQGPEFLIYFQGTGAADDSGLPNDRFFAVRPEGSVSTLKIQRTERGDSAVYLCASSLSRGGGVNEQFFGPGTRLTVL.